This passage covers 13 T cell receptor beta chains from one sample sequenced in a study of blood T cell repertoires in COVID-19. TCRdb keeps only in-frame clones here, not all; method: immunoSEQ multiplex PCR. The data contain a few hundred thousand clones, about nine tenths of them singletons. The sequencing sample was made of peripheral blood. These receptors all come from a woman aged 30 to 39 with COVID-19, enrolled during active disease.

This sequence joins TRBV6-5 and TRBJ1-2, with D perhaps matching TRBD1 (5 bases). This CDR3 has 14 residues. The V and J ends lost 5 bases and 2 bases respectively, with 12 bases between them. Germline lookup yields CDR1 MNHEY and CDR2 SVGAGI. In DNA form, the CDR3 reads TGTGCCAGCAGTCACCGGGAGGGGAACTATGGCTACACCTTC. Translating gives CASSHREGNYGYTF.

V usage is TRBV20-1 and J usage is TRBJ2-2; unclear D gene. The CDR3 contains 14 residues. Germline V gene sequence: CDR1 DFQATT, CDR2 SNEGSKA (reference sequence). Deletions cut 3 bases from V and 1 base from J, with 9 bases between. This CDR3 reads CSASLWQNTGELFF. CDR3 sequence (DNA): TGCAGTGCTAGTCTCTGGCAGAACACCGGGGAGCTGTTTTTT.

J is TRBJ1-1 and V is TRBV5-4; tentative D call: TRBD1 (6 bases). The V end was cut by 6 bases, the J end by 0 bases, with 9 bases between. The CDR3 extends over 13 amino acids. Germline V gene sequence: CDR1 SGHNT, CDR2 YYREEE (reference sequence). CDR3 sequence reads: CASIDRLNTEAFF. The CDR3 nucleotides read TGTGCCAGCATCGACAGGCTGAACACTGAAGCTTTCTTT.

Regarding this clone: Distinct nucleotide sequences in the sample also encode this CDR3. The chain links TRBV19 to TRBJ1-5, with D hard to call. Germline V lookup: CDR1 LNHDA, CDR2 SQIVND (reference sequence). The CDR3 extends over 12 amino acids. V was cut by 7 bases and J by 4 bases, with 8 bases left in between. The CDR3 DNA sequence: TGTGCCAGTACCCGCGGAAATCAGCCCCAGCATTTT. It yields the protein CASTRGNQPQHF.

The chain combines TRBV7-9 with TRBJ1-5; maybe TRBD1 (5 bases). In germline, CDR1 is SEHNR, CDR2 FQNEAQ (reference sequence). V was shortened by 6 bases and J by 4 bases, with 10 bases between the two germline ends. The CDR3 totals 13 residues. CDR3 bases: TGTGCCAGCAGTCTCGACAGAAATCAGCCCCAGCATTTT. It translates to CASSLDRNQPQHF.

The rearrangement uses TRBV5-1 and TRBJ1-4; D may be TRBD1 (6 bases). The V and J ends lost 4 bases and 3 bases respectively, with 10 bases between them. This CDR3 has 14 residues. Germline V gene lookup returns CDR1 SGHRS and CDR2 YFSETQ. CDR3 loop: CASSLDRPNEKLFF. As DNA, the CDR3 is TGCGCCAGCAGCCTAGACAGGCCTAATGAAAAACTGTTTTTT.

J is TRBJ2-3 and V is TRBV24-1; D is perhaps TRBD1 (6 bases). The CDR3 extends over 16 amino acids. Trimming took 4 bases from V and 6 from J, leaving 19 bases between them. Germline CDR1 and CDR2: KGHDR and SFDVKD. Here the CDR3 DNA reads TGTGCCACCAGTGAAAAACGACAGGTTGCTCGGGATACGCAGTATTTT. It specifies CATSEKRQVARDTQYF.

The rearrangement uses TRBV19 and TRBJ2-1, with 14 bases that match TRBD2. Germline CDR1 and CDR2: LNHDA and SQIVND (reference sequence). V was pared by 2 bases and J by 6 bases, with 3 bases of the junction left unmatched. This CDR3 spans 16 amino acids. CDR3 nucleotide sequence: TGTGCCAGTAGTATAAGGACTAGCGGGGGGATCAATGAGCAGTTCTTC. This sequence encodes CASSIRTSGGINEQFF.

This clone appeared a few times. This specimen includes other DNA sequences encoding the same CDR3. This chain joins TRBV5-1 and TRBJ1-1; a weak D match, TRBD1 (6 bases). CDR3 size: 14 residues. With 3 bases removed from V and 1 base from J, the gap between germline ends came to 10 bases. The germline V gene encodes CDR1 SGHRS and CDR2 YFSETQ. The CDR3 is CASSSGQPNTEAFF. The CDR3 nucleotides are TGCGCCAGCAGCTCCGGACAGCCGAACACTGAAGCTTTCTTT.

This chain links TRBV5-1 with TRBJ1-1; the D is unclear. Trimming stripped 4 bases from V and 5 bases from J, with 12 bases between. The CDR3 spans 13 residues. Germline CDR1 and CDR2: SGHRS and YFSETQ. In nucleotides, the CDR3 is TGCGCCAGCAGCCTTCTTGGCAGGACTGAAGCTTTCTTT. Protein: CASSLLGRTEAFF.

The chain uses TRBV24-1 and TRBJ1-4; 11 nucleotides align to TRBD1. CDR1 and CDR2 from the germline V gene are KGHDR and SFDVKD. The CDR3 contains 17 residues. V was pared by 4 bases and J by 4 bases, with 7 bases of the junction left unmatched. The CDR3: CATSDRGTGGLNEKLFF. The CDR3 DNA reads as TGTGCCACCAGTGACCGCGGGACAGGGGGACTTAATGAAAAACTGTTTTTT.

In nucleotides, the CDR3 is TGTGCCAGCAGTCCACGATTCGGGGGGTTCTCAGATACGCAGTATTTT. It encodes CASSPRFGGFSDTQYF. This sequence joins TRBV27 and TRBJ2-3, with 7 bases aligning to TRBD2. The V gene's germline CDR1 is MNHEY and CDR2 SMNVEV (reference sequence). This CDR3 spans 16 amino acids. After removal of 5 bases from V and 4 bases from J, the junction contained 12 bases not matched to a gene.

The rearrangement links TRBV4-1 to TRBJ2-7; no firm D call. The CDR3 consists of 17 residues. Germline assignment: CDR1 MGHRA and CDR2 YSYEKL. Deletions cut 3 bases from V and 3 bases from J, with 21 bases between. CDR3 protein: CASSHPQAGSLHYEQYF. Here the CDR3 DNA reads TGCGCCAGCAGCCACCCTCAAGCCGGGTCGCTTCACTACGAGCAGTACTTC.